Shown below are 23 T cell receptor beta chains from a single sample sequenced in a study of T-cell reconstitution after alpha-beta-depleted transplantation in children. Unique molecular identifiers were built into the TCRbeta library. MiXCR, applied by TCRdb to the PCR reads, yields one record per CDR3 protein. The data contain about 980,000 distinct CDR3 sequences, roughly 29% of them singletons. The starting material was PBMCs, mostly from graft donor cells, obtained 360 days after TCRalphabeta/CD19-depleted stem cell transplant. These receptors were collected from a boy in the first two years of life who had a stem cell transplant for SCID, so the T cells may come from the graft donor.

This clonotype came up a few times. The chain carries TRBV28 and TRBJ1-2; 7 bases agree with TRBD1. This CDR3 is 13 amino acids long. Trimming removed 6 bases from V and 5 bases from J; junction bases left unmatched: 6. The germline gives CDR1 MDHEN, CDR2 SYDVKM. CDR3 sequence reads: CASRPGQPYGYTF. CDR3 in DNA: TGTGCCAGCAGACCGGGACAGCCATATGGCTACACCTTC.

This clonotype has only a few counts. The CDR3 bases are TGTGCCAGCAGCACGATGAGGACAGGGGTCACTGAAGCTTTCTTT. Its protein is CASSTMRTGVTEAFF. This chain links TRBV7-2 with TRBJ1-1; 9 nucleotides match TRBD1. The germline V gene has CDR1 SGHTA and CDR2 FQGNSA. CDR3 length equals 15 residues. V lost 5 bases, J lost 4 bases, and 8 bases stayed unmatched.

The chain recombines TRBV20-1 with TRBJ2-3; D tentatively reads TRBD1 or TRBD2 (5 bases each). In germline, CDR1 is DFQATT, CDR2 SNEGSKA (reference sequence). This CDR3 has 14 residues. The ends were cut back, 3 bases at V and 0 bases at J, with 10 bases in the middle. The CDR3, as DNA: TGCAGTGCTAGGAGGAGGACAAGCACAGATACGCAGTATTTT. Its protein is CSARRRTSTDTQYF.

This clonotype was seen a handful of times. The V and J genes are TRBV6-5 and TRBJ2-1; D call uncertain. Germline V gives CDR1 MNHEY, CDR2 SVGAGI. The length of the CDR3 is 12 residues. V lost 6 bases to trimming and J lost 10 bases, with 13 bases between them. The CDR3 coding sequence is TGTGCCAGCAGCCCAGTTCCCCACGAGCAGTTCTTC. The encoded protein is CASSPVPHEQFF.

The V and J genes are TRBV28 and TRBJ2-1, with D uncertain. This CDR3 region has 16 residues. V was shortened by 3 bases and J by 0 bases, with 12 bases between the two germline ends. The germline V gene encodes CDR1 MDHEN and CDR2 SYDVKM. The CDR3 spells CASSFFTVSSYNEQFF. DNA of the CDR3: TGTGCCAGCAGTTTCTTTACGGTTAGCTCCTACAATGAGCAGTTCTTC.

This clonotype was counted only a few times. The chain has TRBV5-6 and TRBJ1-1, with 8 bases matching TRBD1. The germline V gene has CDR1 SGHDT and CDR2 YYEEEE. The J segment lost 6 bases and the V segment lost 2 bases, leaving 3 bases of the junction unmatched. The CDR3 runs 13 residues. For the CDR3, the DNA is TGTGCCAGCAGCTTTCACAGGGGGGCTGAAGCTTTCTTT. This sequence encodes CASSFHRGAEAFF.

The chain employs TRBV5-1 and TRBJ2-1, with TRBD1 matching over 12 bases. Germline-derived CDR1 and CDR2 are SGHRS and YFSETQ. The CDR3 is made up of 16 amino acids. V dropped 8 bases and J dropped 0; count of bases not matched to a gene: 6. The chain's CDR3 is CASGTGGYSSYNEQFF. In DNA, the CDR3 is TGCGCCAGTGGGACAGGGGGCTATAGCTCCTACAATGAGCAGTTCTTC.

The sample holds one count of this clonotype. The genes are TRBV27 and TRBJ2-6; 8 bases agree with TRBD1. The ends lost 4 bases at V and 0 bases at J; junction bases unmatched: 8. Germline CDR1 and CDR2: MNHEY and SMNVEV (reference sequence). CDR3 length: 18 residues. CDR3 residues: CASSYKGDRTSGANVLTF. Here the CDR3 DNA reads TGTGCCAGCAGTTACAAAGGGGACAGGACCTCTGGGGCCAACGTCCTGACTTTC.

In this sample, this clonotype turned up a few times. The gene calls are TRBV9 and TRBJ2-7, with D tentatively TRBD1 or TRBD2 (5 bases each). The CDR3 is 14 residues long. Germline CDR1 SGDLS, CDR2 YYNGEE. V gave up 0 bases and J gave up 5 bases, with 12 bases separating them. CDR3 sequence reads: CASSVVGGSDEQYF. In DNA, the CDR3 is TGTGCCAGCAGCGTAGTTGGGGGAAGCGACGAGCAGTACTTC.

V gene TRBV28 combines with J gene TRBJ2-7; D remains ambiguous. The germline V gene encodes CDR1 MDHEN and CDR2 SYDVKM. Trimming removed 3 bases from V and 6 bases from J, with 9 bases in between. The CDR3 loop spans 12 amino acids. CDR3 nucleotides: TGTGCCAGCAGTTTTAGAGCGATCGAGCAGTACTTC. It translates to CASSFRAIEQYF. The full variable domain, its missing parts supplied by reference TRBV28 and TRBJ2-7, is DVKVTQSSRYLVKRTGEKVFLECVQDMDHENMFWYRQDPGLGLRLIYFSYDVKMKEKGDIPEGYSVSREKKERFSLILESASTNQTSMYLCASSFRAIEQYFGPGTRLTVT.

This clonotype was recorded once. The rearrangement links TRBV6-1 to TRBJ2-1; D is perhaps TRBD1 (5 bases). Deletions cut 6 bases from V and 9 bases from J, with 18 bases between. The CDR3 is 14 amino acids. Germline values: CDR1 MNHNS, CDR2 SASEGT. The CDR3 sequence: CASSPARGAGEQFF. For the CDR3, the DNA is TGTGCCAGCAGCCCTGCCCGTGGGGCCGGTGAGCAGTTCTTC.

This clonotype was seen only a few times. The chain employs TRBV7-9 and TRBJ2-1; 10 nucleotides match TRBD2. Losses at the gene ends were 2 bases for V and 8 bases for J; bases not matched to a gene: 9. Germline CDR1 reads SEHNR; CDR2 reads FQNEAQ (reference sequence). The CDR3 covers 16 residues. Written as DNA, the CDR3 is TGTGCCAGCAGCTTAATTGCAGCGGGGGGGCCGCATGAGCAGTTCTTC. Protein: CASSLIAAGGPHEQFF.

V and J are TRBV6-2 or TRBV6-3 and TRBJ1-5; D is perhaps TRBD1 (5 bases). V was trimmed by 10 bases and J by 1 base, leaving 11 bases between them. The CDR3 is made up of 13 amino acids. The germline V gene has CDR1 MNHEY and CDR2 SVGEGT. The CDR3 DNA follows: TGTGCCACCGGAAGGGACAGCAATCAGCCCCAGCATTTT. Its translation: CATGRDSNQPQHF.

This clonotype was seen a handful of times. CDR3 protein: CASSWASGSYEQYF. In DNA, the CDR3 is TGCGCCAGCAGCTGGGCCTCCGGCTCCTACGAGCAGTACTTC. The rearrangement links TRBV5-1 to TRBJ2-7; D uncertain. Trimming removed 3 bases at V and 0 bases at J, with 10 bases between. CDR3 size: 14 residues. Germline-derived CDR1 and CDR2 are SGHRS and YFSETQ. The full variable domain, rest sourced from reference TRBV5-1 and TRBJ2-7, is KAGVTQTPRYLIKTRGQQVTLSCSPISGHRSVSWYQQTPGQGLQFLFEYFSETQRNKGNFPGRFSGRQFSNSRSEMNVSTLELGDSALYLCASSWASGSYEQYFGPGTRLTVT.

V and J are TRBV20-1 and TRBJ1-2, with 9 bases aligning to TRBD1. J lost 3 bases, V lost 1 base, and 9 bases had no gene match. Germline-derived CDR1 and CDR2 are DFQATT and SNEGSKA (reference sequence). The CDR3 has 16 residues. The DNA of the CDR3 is TGCAGTGCTAGAGTAAATCCCCGACAGGGGGACTATGGCTACACCTTC. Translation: CSARVNPRQGDYGYTF.

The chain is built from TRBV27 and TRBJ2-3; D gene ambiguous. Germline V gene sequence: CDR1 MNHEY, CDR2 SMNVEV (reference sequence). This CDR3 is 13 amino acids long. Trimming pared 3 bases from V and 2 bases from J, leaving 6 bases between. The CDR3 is CASSFTLTDTQYF. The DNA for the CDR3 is TGTGCCAGCAGTTTCACCCTCACAGATACGCAGTATTTT.

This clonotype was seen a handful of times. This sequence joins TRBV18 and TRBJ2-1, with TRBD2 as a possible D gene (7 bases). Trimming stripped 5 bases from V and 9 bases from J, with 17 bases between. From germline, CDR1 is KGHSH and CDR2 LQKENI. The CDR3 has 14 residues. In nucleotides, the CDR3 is TGTGCCAGCTCAAAAGCGGGACACCAATTTGAGCAGTTCTTC. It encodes CASSKAGHQFEQFF.

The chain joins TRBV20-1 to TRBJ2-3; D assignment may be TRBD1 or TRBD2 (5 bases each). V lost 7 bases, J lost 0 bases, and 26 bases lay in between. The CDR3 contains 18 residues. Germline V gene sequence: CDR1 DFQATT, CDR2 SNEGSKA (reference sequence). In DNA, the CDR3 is TGCAGTGTGGGGGTTGGGCTCCCGGTCGTTTTGAGCACAGATACGCAGTATTTT. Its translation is CSVGVGLPVVLSTDTQYF.

CDR3 sequence: CASTVVDGRYTF. The DNA for the CDR3 is TGTGCCAGCACGGTAGTTGACGGTCGCTACACCTTC. This chain uses TRBV28 with TRBJ1-2; unclear D gene. V was pared by 7 bases and J by 9 bases, with 15 bases between. This CDR3 is 12 amino acids long. Germline V lookup: CDR1 MDHEN, CDR2 SYDVKM.

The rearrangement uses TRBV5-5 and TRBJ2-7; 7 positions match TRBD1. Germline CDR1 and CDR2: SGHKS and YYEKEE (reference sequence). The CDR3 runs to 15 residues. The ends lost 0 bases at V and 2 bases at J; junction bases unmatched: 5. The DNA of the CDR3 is TGTGCCAGCAGCTTGGCGACAGGGTCCCCCTACGAGCAGTACTTC. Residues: CASSLATGSPYEQYF.

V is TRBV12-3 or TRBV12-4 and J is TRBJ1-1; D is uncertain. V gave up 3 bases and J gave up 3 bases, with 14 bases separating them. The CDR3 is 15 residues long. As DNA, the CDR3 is TGTGCCAGCAGTTTTAGGTCGTCGGACGACACTGAAGCTTTCTTT. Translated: CASSFRSSDDTEAFF.

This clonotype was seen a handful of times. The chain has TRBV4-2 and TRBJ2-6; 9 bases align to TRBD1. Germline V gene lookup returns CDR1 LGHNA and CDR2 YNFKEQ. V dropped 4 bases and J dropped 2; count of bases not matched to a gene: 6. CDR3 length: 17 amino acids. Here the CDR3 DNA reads TGTGCCAGCAGCCTAGGGACAGGGCTTACTGGGGCCAACGTCCTGACTTTC. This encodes CASSLGTGLTGANVLTF.

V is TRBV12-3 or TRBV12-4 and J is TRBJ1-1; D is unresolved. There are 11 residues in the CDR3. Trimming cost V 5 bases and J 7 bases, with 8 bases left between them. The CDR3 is CASSTTSEAFF. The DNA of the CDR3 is TGTGCCAGCAGTACCACCAGTGAAGCTTTCTTT.